This TCR beta chain was sequenced during a study of memory CD8 T cells in hepatitis C reinfection. Germline V CDR1 and CDR2: MNHNY, SVGAGI (reference sequence). Trimming left V 2 bases short and J 2 bases short, with 4 bases between. The CDR3 sequence is 12 residues long. This clone was seen more than once but under ten times. As to time point: peak reinfection, 3 to 8 weeks after reinfection detection. No in vitro expansion preceded TCR sequencing of the sorted cells. Assay used: immunoSEQ multiplex PCR; TCRdb lists only in-frame clones, some missing. The sample shows 44,000 or so clones, 88% of them seen only once.

This receptor was obtained from a young man with hepatitis C virus infection. The sequencing sample was made of naive CD8+ T cells sorted from blood. The rearrangement uses TRBV6-6 and TRBJ2-7; D gene unclear. CDR3 sequence: CASSYDTYEQYV. The CDR3, as DNA: TGTGCCAGCAGTTACGACACCTACGAGCAGTACGTC.